This T cell receptor beta chain was obtained from a study of T cell repertoires in cytomegalovirus infection. Study context: Selection of CMV epitopes for the study included recently identified HLA-C-restricted and well-studied HLA-B-restricted ones. Matching HLA type, along with CMV infection, was indicated by public TCR beta signatures.

Germline V gene data show CDR1 as SGHRS and CDR2 as YFSETQ. This CDR3 spans 16 amino acids. V was shortened by 0 bases and J by 1 base, with 13 bases between the two germline ends. General study points: Totalled public TCR beta family frequency picked out people who carried CMV plus the relevant HLA. CMV-specific HLA-C-restricted TCR beta clonotypes dominated the ex vivo response.

Concerning this clonotype: As yet, its antigen is unknown.

Via MiXCR, TCRdb re-called the reads, giving one row per CDR3 protein. Of around 340,000 distinct CDR3 sequences in the sample, 25% to 35% were seen once. The clonotype comes from a human donor in good health (CMV status not recorded). Some clones in this sample may be carry-over from other donors' samples. This sample comprised cultured PBMCs, obtained from culture after CMV antigen stimulation. V and J are TRBV5-1 and TRBJ2-5, with D hard to call. The CDR3 loop reads CASSLEGLIIQETQYF. CDR3 in DNA: TGCGCCAGCAGCTTGGAGGGCTTAATAATCCAAGAGACCCAGTACTTC.